These 2 T cell receptor beta chains were sequenced from one sample in a study of shared clonotypes between healthy human individuals (dated by TCRdb to the early 2020s). Libraries were made using the immunoSEQ multiplex PCR assay. The immuneACCESS repertoire file appears here via TCRdb, limited to in-frame rearrangements. These files lack a portion of the clones; in checked studies, under half of the deficit traces to unresolved V genes, and the cause of the others is not known. This sample is represented by some 2 million clones; over 85% of them were singletons. 0.1% to 0.15% of the sample is taken by the ten largest. Sample: naive CD4+ T cells sorted from blood. Taken with the paper, the label for cell subset or site translates to: CD45RA+ positively selected. Source of these receptors: a man younger than 35 in good health.

The CDR3 spells CASSFRGGPLHF. In DNA form, the CDR3 reads TGTGCCAGCAGCTTTCGGGGAGGACCCCTCCACTTT. The chain links TRBV5-6 to TRBJ1-6, with D unclear. The CDR3 loop spans 12 amino acids. Trimming cost V 2 bases and J 12 bases, with 9 bases left between them. The germline V gene has CDR1 SGHDT and CDR2 YYEEEE.

This clone was counted a single time. The rearrangement joins TRBV27 to TRBJ1-2; 7 bases match TRBD1. J lost 8 bases, V lost 5 bases, and 11 bases had no gene match. Per germline, CDR1 MNHEY and CDR2 SMNVEV (reference sequence). The CDR3 has 14 amino acids. The CDR3 DNA follows: TGTGCCAGCAGTCGATCAGACAGGGTTTGGGGCTACACCTTC. Its translation: CASSRSDRVWGYTF.